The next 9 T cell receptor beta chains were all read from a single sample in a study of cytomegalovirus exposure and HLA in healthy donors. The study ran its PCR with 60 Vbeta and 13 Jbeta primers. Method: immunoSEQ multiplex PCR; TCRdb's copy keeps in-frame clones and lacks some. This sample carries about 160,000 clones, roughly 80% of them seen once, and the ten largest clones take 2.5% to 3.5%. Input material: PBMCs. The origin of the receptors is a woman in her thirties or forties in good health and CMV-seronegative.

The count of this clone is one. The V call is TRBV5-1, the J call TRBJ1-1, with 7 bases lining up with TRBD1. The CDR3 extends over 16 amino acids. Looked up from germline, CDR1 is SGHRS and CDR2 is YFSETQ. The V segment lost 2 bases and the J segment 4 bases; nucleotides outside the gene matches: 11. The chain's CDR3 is CASSFGTVRGPTEAFF. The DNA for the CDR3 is TGCGCCAGCAGCTTCGGGACGGTGAGGGGGCCCACTGAAGCTTTCTTT. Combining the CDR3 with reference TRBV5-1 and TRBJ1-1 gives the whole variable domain KAGVTQTPRYLIKTRGQQVTLSCSPISGHRSVSWYQQTPGQGLQFLFEYFSETQRNKGNFPGRFSGRQFSNSRSEMNVSTLELGDSALYLCASSFGTVRGPTEAFFGQGTRLTVV.

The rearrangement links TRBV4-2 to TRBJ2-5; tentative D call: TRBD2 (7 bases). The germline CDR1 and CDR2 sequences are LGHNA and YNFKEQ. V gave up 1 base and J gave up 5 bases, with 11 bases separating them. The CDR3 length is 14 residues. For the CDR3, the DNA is TGTGCCAGCAGCCAAGCGCGGGGGCGGGAGACCCAGTACTTC. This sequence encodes CASSQARGRETQYF.

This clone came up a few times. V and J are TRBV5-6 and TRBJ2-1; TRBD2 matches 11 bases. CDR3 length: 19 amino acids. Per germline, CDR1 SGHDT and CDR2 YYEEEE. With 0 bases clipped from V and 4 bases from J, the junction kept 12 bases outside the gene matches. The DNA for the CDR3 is TGTGCCAGCAGCTTGGAGGGTCTAGCGGGGGGACGGGGGTACAATGAGCAGTTCTTC. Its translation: CASSLEGLAGGRGYNEQFF.

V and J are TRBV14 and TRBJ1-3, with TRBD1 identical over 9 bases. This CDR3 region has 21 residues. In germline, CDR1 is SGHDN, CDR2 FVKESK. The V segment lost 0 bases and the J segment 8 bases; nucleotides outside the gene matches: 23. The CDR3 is CASSQDYKTPLRDREGDTIYF. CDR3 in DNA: TGTGCCAGCAGCCAAGATTACAAGACTCCTCTCAGGGACAGGGAAGGAGACACCATATATTTT. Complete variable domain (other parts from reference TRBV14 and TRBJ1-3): EAGVTQFPSHSVIEKGQTVTLRCDPISGHDNLYWYRRVMGKEIKFLLHFVKESKQDESGMPNNRFLAERTGGTYSTLKVQPAELEDSGVYFCASSQDYKTPLRDREGDTIYFGEGSWLTVV.

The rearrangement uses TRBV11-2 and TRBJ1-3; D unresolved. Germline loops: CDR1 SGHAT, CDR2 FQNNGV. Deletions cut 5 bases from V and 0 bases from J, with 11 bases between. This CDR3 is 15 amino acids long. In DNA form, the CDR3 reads TGTGCCAGCAGCCCACTTTTCCCCTCTGGAAACACCATATATTTT. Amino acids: CASSPLFPSGNTIYF. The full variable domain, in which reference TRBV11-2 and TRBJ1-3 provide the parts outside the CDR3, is EAGVAQSPRYKIIEKRQSVAFWCNPISGHATLYWYQQILGQGPKLLIQFQNNGVVDDSQLPKDRFSAERLKGVDSTLKIQPAKLEDSAVYLCASSPLFPSGNTIYFGEGSWLTVV.

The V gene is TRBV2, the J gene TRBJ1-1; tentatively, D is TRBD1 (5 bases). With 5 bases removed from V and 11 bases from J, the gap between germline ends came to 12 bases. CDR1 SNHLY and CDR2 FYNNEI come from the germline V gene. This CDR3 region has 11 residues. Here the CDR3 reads CASSQQEGAFF. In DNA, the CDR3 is TGTGCCAGCAGTCAACAGGAGGGGGCTTTCTTT.

Here the CDR3 reads CASSIDRGPYAPQHF. The DNA of the CDR3 is TGTGCCAGTAGTATCGACAGGGGTCCCTATGCGCCCCAGCATTTT. This chain uses TRBV19 with TRBJ1-5; 8 nucleotides line up with TRBD1. Germline V CDR1 and CDR2: LNHDA, SQIVND (reference sequence). V was pared by 3 bases and J by 9 bases, with 10 bases of the junction left unmatched. CDR3 length equals 15 residues. Full variable domain (missing parts from reference TRBV19 and TRBJ1-5): DGGITQSPKYLFRKEGQNVTLSCEQNLNHDAMYWYRQDPGQGLRLIYYSQIVNDFQKGDIAEGYSVSREKKESFPLTVTSAQKNPTAFYLCASSIDRGPYAPQHFGDGTRLSIL.

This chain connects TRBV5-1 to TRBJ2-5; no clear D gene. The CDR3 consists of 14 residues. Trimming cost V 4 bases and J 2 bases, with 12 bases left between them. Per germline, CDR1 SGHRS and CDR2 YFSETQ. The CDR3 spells CASSPQSQQETQYF. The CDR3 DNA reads TGCGCCAGCAGCCCACAGAGTCAACAAGAGACCCAGTACTTC. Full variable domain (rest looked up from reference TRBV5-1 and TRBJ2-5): KAGVTQTPRYLIKTRGQQVTLSCSPISGHRSVSWYQQTPGQGLQFLFEYFSETQRNKGNFPGRFSGRQFSNSRSEMNVSTLELGDSALYLCASSPQSQQETQYFGPGTRLLVL.

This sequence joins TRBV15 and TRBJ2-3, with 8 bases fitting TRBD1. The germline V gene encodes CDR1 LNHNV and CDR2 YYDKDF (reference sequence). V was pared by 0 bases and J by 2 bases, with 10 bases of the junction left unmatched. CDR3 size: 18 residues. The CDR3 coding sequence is TGTGCCACCAGCAGAGATTGGCAGGGGGCCGCTAACACAGATACGCAGTATTTT. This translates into CATSRDWQGAANTDTQYF.